The rows below give T cell receptor beta chains drawn from one sample of a study of cytomegalovirus exposure and HLA in healthy donors. Repertoires were generated with immunoSEQ multiplex PCR, while TCRdb's copy carries only in-frame clones and drops some. The sample carries some 160,000 clones, roughly 88% recorded once. The sequenced sample was PBMCs. The receptor source for this set is a woman aged 18 to 35 in good health and CMV-seronegative. CDR3s include the opening cysteine and the closing phenylalanine or tryptophan. Each record gives: CDR3 length, J gene, V gene, clone size, D gene, CDR3 DNA, CDR3 protein. The D gene is left open where the match is weak. A clone size is listed for some rows: how often the clone was seen (once, few, many), or a class if it is expanded.

CDR3 length: 16
J gene: TRBJ1-1
V gene: TRBV5-4
clone size: few
D gene: TRBD1
CDR3 DNA: TGTGCCAGCAGCCCCCCGGCGACAGGGCGCCACACTGAAGCTTTCTTT
CDR3 protein: CASSPPATGRHTEAFF

CDR3 length: 13
J gene: TRBJ1-2
V gene: TRBV11-2
clone size: -
D gene: -
CDR3 DNA: TGTGCCAGCAGCTTAGAGGGGGCTCGGGGCTACACCTTC
CDR3 protein: CASSLEGARGYTF

CDR3 length: 14
J gene: TRBJ2-3
V gene: TRBV11-2
clone size: -
D gene: -
CDR3 DNA: TGTGCCAGCAGCTTAGAACAACCCCCAGATACGCAGTATTTT
CDR3 protein: CASSLEQPPDTQYF

CDR3 length: 13
J gene: TRBJ2-7
V gene: TRBV28
clone size: -
D gene: -
CDR3 DNA: TGTGCCAGCAGCCTCGGACAGCCCTACGAGCAGTACTTC
CDR3 protein: CASSLGQPYEQYF

CDR3 length: 15
J gene: TRBJ2-7
V gene: TRBV6-1
clone size: -
D gene: TRBD1
CDR3 DNA: TGTGCCAGCAGTGCGAGTAGGGGACAGTCGTACGAGCAGTACTTC
CDR3 protein: CASSASRGQSYEQYF

CDR3 length: 12
J gene: TRBJ1-1
V gene: TRBV6-5
clone size: once
D gene: -
CDR3 DNA: TGTGCCAGCAGTTCCCCAGGGGAGGGAGCTTTCTTT
CDR3 protein: CASSSPGEGAFF

CDR3 length: 16
J gene: TRBJ2-5
V gene: TRBV5-1
clone size: -
D gene: -
CDR3 DNA: TGCGCCAGCAGCTTTTCACGATTCTCGGACTGGGAGACCCAGTACTTC
CDR3 protein: CASSFSRFSDWETQYF

CDR3 length: 13
J gene: TRBJ1-3
V gene: TRBV6-1
clone size: once
D gene: -
CDR3 DNA: TGTGCCAGCAGAGACAGGTTTGGAAACACCATATATTTT
CDR3 protein: CASRDRFGNTIYF

CDR3 length: 17
J gene: TRBJ2-5
V gene: TRBV11-2
clone size: -
D gene: TRBD2
CDR3 DNA: TGTGCCAGCGGGCCAGCGGGCGGGGGGGCCAGAAGAGAGACCCAGTACTTC
CDR3 protein: CASGPAGGGARRETQYF

CDR3 length: 16
J gene: TRBJ2-5
V gene: TRBV9
clone size: -
D gene: TRBD2
CDR3 DNA: TGTGCCAGCAGCGCCGGCGGATGGCTGGGAGGGGAGACCCAGTACTTC
CDR3 protein: CASSAGGWLGGETQYF

CDR3 length: 11
J gene: TRBJ1-5
V gene: TRBV27
clone size: -
D gene: -
CDR3 DNA: TGTGCCATCGTCGCGTTTCAGCCCCAGCATTTT
CDR3 protein: CAIVAFQPQHF

CDR3 length: 11
J gene: TRBJ2-2
V gene: TRBV7-9
clone size: -
D gene: -
CDR3 DNA: TGTGCCCGCGGGGTGACCGGGGAGCTGTTTTTT
CDR3 protein: CARGVTGELFF

CDR3 length: 13
J gene: TRBJ1-5
V gene: TRBV10-3
clone size: -
D gene: -
CDR3 DNA: TGTGCCATCAGCGGACAGAGCAATCAGCCCCAGCATTTT
CDR3 protein: CAISGQSNQPQHF

CDR3 length: 15
J gene: TRBJ2-5
V gene: TRBV7-6
clone size: -
D gene: TRBD2
CDR3 DNA: TGTGCCAGCAGCTTTAGGCTAGCGGGGGGGGAGACCCAGTACTTC
CDR3 protein: CASSFRLAGGETQYF

CDR3 length: 14
J gene: TRBJ2-7
V gene: TRBV6-5
clone size: -
D gene: TRBD2
CDR3 DNA: TGTGCCAGCAGTTACTCTGGGGGGGTGTACGAGCAGTACTTC
CDR3 protein: CASSYSGGVYEQYF

CDR3 length: 17
J gene: TRBJ2-1
V gene: TRBV6-1
clone size: -
D gene: TRBD2
CDR3 DNA: TGTGCCAGCAGTGAATACGGGTCTAGCGGTTACTACAATGAGCAGTTCTTC
CDR3 protein: CASSEYGSSGYYNEQFF

CDR3 length: 13
J gene: TRBJ1-5
V gene: TRBV30
clone size: -
D gene: -
CDR3 DNA: TGTGCCTGGACAGGGGATGCCAATCAGCCCCAGCATTTT
CDR3 protein: CAWTGDANQPQHF

CDR3 length: 16
J gene: TRBJ2-7
V gene: TRBV18
clone size: -
D gene: TRBD2
CDR3 DNA: TGTGCCAGCTCACCAATCGGGGGGGCGGTCCCGTACGAGCAGTACTTC
CDR3 protein: CASSPIGGAVPYEQYF

CDR3 length: 15
J gene: TRBJ1-6
V gene: TRBV5-1
clone size: -
D gene: -
CDR3 DNA: TGCGCCAGCAGCACTTCGGGACAAGAGAATTCACCCCTCCACTTT
CDR3 protein: CASSTSGQENSPLHF

CDR3 length: 13
J gene: TRBJ1-6
V gene: TRBV19
clone size: -
D gene: -
CDR3 DNA: TGTGCCAGTAGGTTAAGAGGAGAGCCACCCCTCCACTTT
CDR3 protein: CASRLRGEPPLHF

CDR3 length: 16
J gene: TRBJ2-7
V gene: TRBV2
clone size: few
D gene: TRBD1
CDR3 DNA: TGTGCCAGCAAGGATCTAGGGACAGGGACCTCCTACGAGCAGTACTTC
CDR3 protein: CASKDLGTGTSYEQYF

CDR3 length: 14
J gene: TRBJ2-3
V gene: TRBV6-5
clone size: once
D gene: TRBD2
CDR3 DNA: TGTGCCAGCGCGGTGGGGGGGGGCACAGATACGCAGTATTTT
CDR3 protein: CASAVGGGTDTQYF

CDR3 length: 16
J gene: TRBJ1-1
V gene: TRBV7-3
clone size: -
D gene: TRBD1
CDR3 DNA: TGTGCCAGCAAACGACAGGGTGGCTTATTGAACACTGAAGCTTTCTTT
CDR3 protein: CASKRQGGLLNTEAFF

CDR3 length: 13
J gene: TRBJ2-1
V gene: TRBV11-3
clone size: -
D gene: -
CDR3 DNA: TGTGCCAGCAGCTTAGTTCAGGCGTCTGAGCAGTTCTTC
CDR3 protein: CASSLVQASEQFF